The sequence of this T cell receptor (beta chain) was determined in a study of cytomegalovirus exposure and HLA in healthy donors. This clone was found once. The PCR was carried out with 60 Vbeta primers and 13 Jbeta primers. Using immunoSEQ multiplex PCR, the repertoire was profiled, and TCRdb retains in-frame clones only, with some absent. The sample lists 120,000 or so clones, over 60% occurring once. The V and J ends lost 6 bases and 4 bases, in that order; junction bases with no gene match: 8. Germline V gene sequence: CDR1 SQVTM, CDR2 ANQGSEA. The CDR3 runs 14 residues. The TCR originated in a woman aged 40 to 50 in good health and CMV-seronegative. The material sequenced was PBMCs. V usage is TRBV29-1 and J usage is TRBJ2-5; 10 nucleotides match TRBD2. CDR3 nucleotides: TGCAGCGTCGGAAGGACTAGCGGTAGAGAGACCCAGTACTTC. Amino acid sequence: CSVGRTSGRETQYF.